These T cell receptor beta chains were read from a single sample in a study of CD8 T cells in ankylosing spondylitis. A single record per CDR3 protein comes from TCRdb applying MiXCR to the 5' RACE reads. Seen here are some 220,000 distinct CDR3 sequences, about 7% observed once, and the top ten hold 13% to 15%. Sequencing was done on a sample of blood, either unsorted or a sorted T cell fraction (not recorded which). The receptors originated from a male donor with ankylosing spondylitis. CDR3s include the opening cysteine and the closing phenylalanine or tryptophan. The D gene is left open where the match is weak. Part of the rows lack a size; the others show once, few, many or a class for expanded clones.

d_call j_call v_call clone_size cdr3_aa cdr3_nt
TRBD1 TRBJ1-1 TRBV30 few CAWSGTGPNTEAFF TGTGCCTGGAGCGGGACAGGGCCGAACACTGAAGCTTTCTTT
TRBD2 TRBJ2-3 TRBV5-1 many CASSLDGLAGSQNTDTQYF TGCGCCAGCAGCTTGGATGGGCTAGCGGGGAGCCAGAACACAGATACGCAGTATTTT
TRBD1 TRBJ2-7 TRBV10-3 many CAISESPTGFYEQYF TGTGCCATCAGTGAGTCCCCGACAGGGTTCTACGAGCAGTACTTC
. TRBJ2-4 TRBV6-5 . CASSYSGSAKNIQYF TGTGCCAGCAGTTATTCCGGATCAGCCAAAAACATTCAGTACTTC
TRBD1 TRBJ1-2 TRBV9 many CASSVTSAGTASYTF TGTGCCAGCAGCGTAACGTCCGCGGGGACAGCTAGCTACACCTTC
. TRBJ1-1 TRBV6-5 many CASSYATGEAFF TGTGCCAGCAGTTACGCGACAGGTGAGGCTTTCTTT
TRBD1 TRBJ2-3 TRBV7-8 few CATGTGSKDTQYF TGTGCCACCGGGACAGGGTCCAAAGATACGCAGTATTTT
. TRBJ2-1 TRBV7-8 many CASNRGAGVSYNEQFF TGTGCCAGCAACCGGGGGGCGGGAGTTTCCTACAATGAGCAGTTCTTC
. TRBJ1-3 TRBV7-2 . CASSYTRGTGPGNTIYF TGTGCCAGCAGCTACACAAGGGGAACAGGGCCGGGAAACACCATATATTTT
. TRBJ1-2 TRBV7-9 few CASSTPGSGYTF TGTGCCAGCAGCACTCCGGGAAGTGGCTACACCTTC
TRBD1 TRBJ1-5 TRBV28 few CASSTNRGQGFPQHF TGTGCCAGCAGTACGAACAGGGGGCAGGGGTTTCCCCAGCATTTT
. TRBJ2-7 TRBV11-2 . CASSLGWGGPSYEQYF TGTGCCAGCAGCTTAGGCTGGGGGGGGCCCTCCTACGAGCAGTACTTC
. TRBJ1-5 TRBV6-2/TRBV6-3 many CASSPPKGRRNQPQHF TGTGCCAGCAGTCCCCCTAAGGGGCGGAGGAACCAGCCCCAGCATTTT
. TRBJ2-3 TRBV10-2 few CASSVALWGNTDTQYF TGCGCCAGCAGTGTTGCTCTATGGGGGAACACAGATACGCAGTATTTT
TRBD2 TRBJ2-2 TRBV2 many CASNSGGINTGELFF TGTGCCAGCAATAGCGGGGGAATCAACACCGGGGAGCTGTTTTTT
. TRBJ2-5 TRBV7-6 many CASSLLTGKTVFQETQYF TGTGCCAGCAGCTTGTTAACGGGAAAAACAGTGTTCCAAGAGACCCAGTACTTC
. TRBJ2-1 TRBV9 many CASRSLGEDEQFF TGTGCCAGCAGGTCCCTAGGTGAGGATGAGCAGTTCTTC
. TRBJ1-2 TRBV6-1 . CASRTAWGSDGYTF TGTGCCAGCAGAACAGCGTGGGGGAGCGATGGCTACACCTTC
. TRBJ2-3 TRBV12-3/TRBV12-4 many CASSMGDGPRDTQYF TGTGCCAGCAGTATGGGTGATGGGCCTAGAGATACGCAGTATTTT
TRBD1 TRBJ2-7 TRBV7-9 . CASSLGGTGLYF TGTGCCAGCAGCTTAGGCGGGACAGGGCTGTACTTC
TRBD1 TRBJ2-7 TRBV27 . CASSLSAGTGIYEQYF TGTGCCAGCAGTTTAAGTGCCGGGACAGGGATCTACGAGCAGTACTTC
. TRBJ2-6 TRBV4-1 few CASSQGWGANVLTF TGCGCCAGCAGCCAAGGTTGGGGGGCCAACGTCCTGACTTTC
. TRBJ2-2 TRBV28 few CASTPWTGRDTGELFF TGTGCCAGCACCCCGTGGACAGGGAGGGACACCGGGGAGCTGTTTTTT
TRBD1 TRBJ1-2 TRBV7-6 many CASSLGRTGGDGYTF TGTGCCAGCAGCTTAGGTCGGACAGGGGGAGATGGCTACACCTTC
TRBD1 TRBJ1-1 TRBV27 many CASTRTGNTEAFF TGTGCCAGCACCCGGACAGGGAACACTGAAGCTTTCTTT
TRBD1 TRBJ1-1 TRBV12-3/TRBV12-4 many CASSRWTGSNTEAFF TGTGCCAGCAGTCGTTGGACAGGGTCCAACACTGAAGCTTTCTTT
TRBD1 TRBJ2-7 TRBV4-3 few CASSPIRTGGTNEQYF TGCGCCAGCAGCCCGATCCGGACAGGGGGCACAAACGAGCAGTACTTC
TRBD2 TRBJ2-7 TRBV9 many CASSVGLAAYEQYF TGTGCCAGCAGCGTAGGACTAGCGGCATACGAGCAGTACTTC
TRBD1 TRBJ1-1 TRBV9 many CASSEHNRGAEAFF TGTGCCAGCAGCGAACATAACAGGGGGGCTGAAGCTTTCTTT
TRBD1 TRBJ2-1 TRBV7-9 . CASSPRQGASYNEQFF TGTGCCAGCAGCCCCCGACAGGGGGCTTCATACAATGAGCAGTTCTTC
. TRBJ2-4 TRBV13 . CASSLAGQGIDIQYF TGTGCCAGCAGCTTAGCCGGGCAGGGCATAGACATTCAGTACTTC
. TRBJ2-1 TRBV29-1 many CSVDRDNEQFF TGCAGCGTTGATCGAGATAATGAGCAGTTCTTC
. TRBJ1-5 TRBV6-2/TRBV6-3 . CASSRVRGDQPQHF TGTGCCAGCAGTCGAGTACGGGGAGACCAGCCCCAGCATTTT
. TRBJ2-7 TRBV7-9 many CASRVGGSSYEQYF TGTGCCAGCAGGGTGGGGGGTAGCTCCTACGAGCAGTACTTC
. TRBJ1-2 TRBV29-1 many CSVPDGNQEGYTF TGCAGCGTACCGGACGGGAATCAAGAAGGCTACACCTTC
. TRBJ2-1 TRBV7-8 many CASSRFARSMVYNEQFF TGTGCCAGCAGCCGTTTCGCTCGTAGTATGGTCTACAATGAGCAGTTCTTC
TRBD1 TRBJ1-4 TRBV28 many CASSSQGKGEKLFF TGTGCCAGCAGTTCACAGGGGAAAGGTGAAAAACTGTTTTTT
TRBD1 TRBJ1-3 TRBV12-3/TRBV12-4 few CASSLGGQVNSGNTIYF TGTGCCAGCAGTTTAGGGGGACAGGTGAACTCTGGAAACACCATATATTTT
. TRBJ2-2 TRBV29-1 . CSVVWGNTGELFF TGCAGCGTTGTTTGGGGGAACACCGGGGAGCTGTTTTTT
TRBD2 TRBJ2-7 TRBV13 many CASSFPSGGSYEQYF TGTGCCAGCAGCTTTCCTAGCGGAGGCTCCTACGAGCAGTACTTC
. TRBJ2-1 TRBV24-1 . CATSERAVYNEQFF TGTGCCACCAGTGAACGGGCAGTTTACAATGAGCAGTTCTTC
TRBD1 TRBJ1-2 TRBV7-9 many CASSSPRTGFYGYTF TGTGCCAGCAGCTCACCCCGGACAGGCTTCTATGGCTACACCTTC
. TRBJ1-2 TRBV19 . CASSIRGGYTF TGTGCCAGTAGTATCAGGGGTGGCTACACCTTC
. TRBJ1-5 TRBV4-2 many CASSQVHSGQPQHF TGTGCCAGCAGCCAAGTCCACAGCGGCCAGCCCCAGCATTTT